These 32 T cell receptor beta chains were sequenced from one sample in a study of T-cell reconstitution after alpha-beta-depleted transplantation in children. Preparation of the TCRbeta library used unique molecular identifiers. TCRdb analysed the PCR reads with MiXCR anew, one entry per CDR3 protein. The data show around 600,000 distinct CDR3 sequences, 15% to 20% seen once. The sequences come from PBMCs from the stem cell graft donor, collected from the stem cell graft. All receptors come from a human donor who donated a stem cell graft to a child with acute myeloid leukemia.

The chain carries TRBV3-1 and TRBJ1-1, with D possibly TRBD1 on 5 matching bases. CDR1 is LGHDT, CDR2 YNNKEL, per germline (reference sequence). V lost 4 bases, J lost 4 bases, and 13 bases lay in between. This CDR3 region has 14 residues. CDR3 bases: TGTGCCAGCAGCCTCAGGGCGGTTCGCACTGAAGCTTTCTTT. Its protein is CASSLRAVRTEAFF.

The rearrangement links TRBV27 to TRBJ1-1; D unclear. Germline V gene data show CDR1 as MNHEY and CDR2 as SMNVEV (reference sequence). The CDR3 spans 15 residues. V was pared by 0 bases and J by 0 bases, with 8 bases between. For the CDR3, the DNA is TGTGCCAGCAGTTTATCGGGCATGATGAACACTGAAGCTTTCTTT. It encodes CASSLSGMMNTEAFF.

This clonotype came up many times. The V call is TRBV5-1, the J call TRBJ2-1, with TRBD1 matching 9 bases. The junction had 11 bases not matched to a gene; V was cut back by 3 bases and J by 7 bases. Germline lookup yields CDR1 SGHRS and CDR2 YFSETQ. CDR3 length equals 16 residues. The CDR3 DNA reads TGCGCCAGCAGCTCGCTGACAGGGGGGGACGAGAATGAGCAGTTCTTC. Amino acid sequence: CASSSLTGGDENEQFF.

In this sample, this clonotype turned up many times. CDR3 sequence (DNA): TGTGCCAGCAGTATCAGGGGAGGGGAGCAGTACGTC. Protein: CASSIRGGEQYV. The chain is built from TRBV28 and TRBJ2-7, with a possible D match to TRBD2 (7 bases). The CDR3 contains 12 residues. Germline-derived CDR1 and CDR2 are MDHEN and SYDVKM. Between the trimmed V and J ends, which lost 5 bases and 7 bases, there was a span of 12 bases.

This clonotype was found many times. CDR3: CSAHRLEQETQYF. CDR3 DNA sequence: TGCAGCGCGCACCGACTTGAACAAGAGACCCAGTACTTC. This chain connects TRBV29-1 to TRBJ2-5; D is ambiguous. Germline CDR1 SQVTM, CDR2 ANQGSEA. The ends were cut back, 7 bases at V and 2 bases at J, with 14 bases in the middle. This CDR3 contains 13 residues.

V usage is TRBV7-9 and J usage is TRBJ1-2; weak D call: TRBD1 (6 bases). CDR1 is SEHNR, CDR2 FQNEAQ, per germline (reference sequence). V lost 4 bases and J 4 bases, leaving 13 bases between the germline ends. The CDR3 spans 14 residues. CDR3 bases: TGTGCCAGCAGCTCATCGGGGGCCCCCTATGGCTACACCTTC. It codes for CASSSSGAPYGYTF.

V is TRBV7-3 and J is TRBJ1-1, with a tentative D call TRBD1 (6 bases). Germline V gene data show CDR1 as SGHTA and CDR2 as FQGTGA. This CDR3 has 16 amino acids. V was cut by 4 bases and J by 0 bases, with 15 bases left in between. The chain's CDR3 is CASSSPGESMNTEAFF. CDR3 nucleotides: TGTGCCAGCAGCTCTCCAGGGGAATCCATGAACACTGAAGCTTTCTTT.

At least ten counts were recorded for this clonotype. The rearrangement links TRBV30 to TRBJ2-3; tentative D call: TRBD2 (5 bases). CDR3 length: 16 amino acids. The V gene lost 0 bases and the J gene lost 9 bases, with 22 bases spanning the gap. CDR1 and CDR2 from the germline V gene are GTSNPN and SVGIG (reference sequence). The CDR3 reads CAWSVRSVGVPTTQYF. The CDR3 DNA reads as TGTGCCTGGAGTGTACGTTCGGTGGGAGTCCCTACCACGCAGTATTTT.

The sample holds many counts of this clonotype. This sequence joins TRBV24-1 and TRBJ2-5, with D unclear. Trimming cost V 4 bases and J 5 bases, with 10 bases left between them. CDR3 length: 13 residues. Germline assignment: CDR1 KGHDR and CDR2 SFDVKD. The CDR3 spells CATSDPPSETQYF. The CDR3 nucleotides read TGTGCCACCAGTGACCCGCCCTCGGAGACCCAGTACTTC.

This clonotype was observed a handful of times. The rearrangement uses TRBV9 and TRBJ2-3; TRBD1 matches at 10 bases. The CDR3 spans 16 residues. J lost 1 base, V lost 4 bases, and 6 bases had no gene match. Per the germline V gene, CDR1 is SGDLS and CDR2 is YYNGEE. The CDR3 reads CASSHRQGAGTDTQYF. The CDR3, as DNA: TGTGCCAGCAGCCATCGACAGGGGGCAGGCACAGATACGCAGTATTTT.

The J gene is TRBJ1-2, the V gene TRBV20-1; D possibly corresponds to TRBD1 (5 bases). From germline, CDR1 is DFQATT and CDR2 SNEGSKA (reference sequence). CDR3 length equals 12 residues. Trimming cost V 3 bases and J 14 bases, with 19 bases left between them. CDR3 protein: CSASLPGGVGTF. The CDR3 DNA reads as TGCAGTGCTAGTCTTCCGGGGGGGGTGGGAACCTTC.

The CDR3 loop is CASVAGQLTEAFF. Written as DNA, the CDR3 is TGTGCTAGTGTTGCGGGACAGCTCACTGAAGCTTTCTTT. The rearrangement uses TRBV12-5 and TRBJ1-1, with 7 bases identical to TRBD1. The CDR3 spans 13 residues. V shed 7 bases, J shed 4 bases, and the junction held 6 bases outside the gene matches. The germline gives CDR1 LGHNT, CDR2 FRNRAP.

This clonotype was counted at least ten times. This chain uses TRBV20-1 with TRBJ2-1; TRBD1 agrees at 10 bases. The V segment lost 2 bases and the J segment 4 bases; nucleotides outside the gene matches: 5. CDR1 DFQATT and CDR2 SNEGSKA come from the germline V gene (reference sequence). This CDR3 spans 15 amino acids. The CDR3 loop reads CSARPGQGSYNEQFF. CDR3 sequence (DNA): TGCAGTGCTAGACCGGGACAGGGGTCTTACAATGAGCAGTTCTTC.

This clonotype was detected ten times or more. The chain recombines TRBV20-1 with TRBJ1-5; no clear D. CDR3 size: 15 residues. Trimming removed 0 bases from V and 0 bases from J, with 9 bases in between. Germline V CDR1 and CDR2: DFQATT, SNEGSKA (reference sequence). The CDR3 here is CSARDLEDSNQPQHF. DNA of the CDR3: TGCAGTGCTAGAGATCTGGAAGATAGCAATCAGCCCCAGCATTTT.

In its sample, this clonotype was seen many times. The V call is TRBV12-3 or TRBV12-4, the J call TRBJ2-7, with D tentatively TRBD1 (6 bases). The CDR3 extends over 14 amino acids. With 2 bases removed from V and 6 bases from J, the gap between germline ends came to 14 bases. The CDR3 region is CASSLIGRGSEQYF. In DNA form, the CDR3 reads TGTGCCAGCAGTTTAATAGGCAGGGGTTCCGAGCAGTACTTC.

This clonotype was seen at least ten times. This chain uses TRBV12-3 or TRBV12-4 with TRBJ2-1; TRBD2 aligns across 12 bases. CDR3 size: 14 residues. Unmatched junction bases numbered 1, after V lost 4 bases and J lost 6 bases. DNA for the CDR3: TGTGCCAGCAGTTCTAGCGGGGGGGCCAATGAGCAGTTCTTC. The encoded protein is CASSSSGGANEQFF.

This clonotype turned up a few times. The chain joins TRBV25-1 to TRBJ1-5; D gene ambiguous. The V and J ends lost 3 bases and 2 bases respectively, with 8 bases between them. This CDR3 has 14 residues. Germline V CDR1 and CDR2: MGHDK, SYGVNS. CDR3 amino acids: CASSELLGNQPQHF. In nucleotides, the CDR3 is TGTGCCAGCAGTGAGCTACTGGGCAATCAGCCCCAGCATTTT. The full variable domain, completed using reference TRBV25-1 and TRBJ1-5, is EADIYQTPRYLVIGTGKKITLECSQTMGHDKMYWYQQDPGMELHLIHYSYGVNSTEKGDLSSESTVSRIRTEHFPLTLESARPSHTSQYLCASSELLGNQPQHFGDGTRLSIL.

The V call is TRBV6-5, the J call TRBJ1-5, with no clear D. Trimming took off 0 bases at V and 1 base at J, with 16 bases between the two ends. This CDR3 spans 18 amino acids. Germline CDR1 is MNHEY and CDR2 is SVGAGI. As DNA, the CDR3 is TGTGCCAGCAGTTACTCGACTCCAGGCGGACTCAGCAATCAGCCCCAGCATTTT. It specifies CASSYSTPGGLSNQPQHF.

Ten or more counts support this clonotype. The rearrangement links TRBV29-1 to TRBJ2-3; D possibly matches TRBD1 or TRBD2 (6 bases each). This CDR3 contains 14 residues. V was shortened by 2 bases and J by 2 bases, with 11 bases between the two germline ends. Germline CDR1 reads SQVTM; CDR2 reads ANQGSEA. CDR3 bases: TGCAGCGTTGAACCGGAGGGGGACACAGATACGCAGTATTTT. Its translation is CSVEPEGDTDTQYF.

The CDR3 protein is CASSHDRDPYTDTQYF. The DNA for the CDR3 is TGTGCCAGCAGCCATGACAGGGACCCTTACACAGATACGCAGTATTTT. This sequence joins TRBV14 and TRBJ2-3, with 7 bases aligning to TRBD1. V was clipped by 3 bases and J by 2 bases; unmatched bases: 8. CDR3 length: 16 residues. Germline-derived CDR1 and CDR2 are SGHDN and FVKESK.

This clonotype came up many times. The chain employs TRBV5-1 and TRBJ2-3; D is undetermined. Deletions cut 4 bases from V and 0 bases from J, with 3 bases between. The CDR3 extends over 12 amino acids. CDR1 SGHRS and CDR2 YFSETQ come from the germline V gene. CDR3 loop: CASSHSTDTQYF. The CDR3 coding sequence is TGCGCCAGCAGCCATAGCACAGATACGCAGTATTTT.

The chain combines TRBV25-1 with TRBJ1-6, with 7 bases fitting TRBD1. V gave up 6 bases and J gave up 4 bases; unmatched junction bases: 3. Germline CDR1 and CDR2: MGHDK and SYGVNS. The CDR3 is 14 residues long. CDR3 sequence: CASRAGQYNSPLHF. As DNA, the CDR3 is TGTGCCAGCAGGGCGGGACAGTATAATTCACCCCTCCACTTT.

CDR3 region: CASTEESPFRVNAFF. CDR3 coding DNA: TGTGCCAGCACCGAGGAGAGCCCATTCCGTGTGAACGCTTTCTTT. The V gene is TRBV7-2, the J gene TRBJ1-1; D is unresolved. CDR3 length equals 15 residues. CDR1 and CDR2 (germline): SGHTA, FQGNSA. V gave up 7 bases and J gave up 11 bases, with 26 bases separating them.

As to this clonotype: Possible read error: a much larger clone is one base away. V is TRBV7-3 and J is TRBJ2-6; a weak D match, TRBD1 (7 bases). Germline CDR1 reads SGHTA; CDR2 reads FQGTGA. The CDR3 loop spans 16 amino acids. V was cut by 5 bases and J by 6 bases, with 17 bases left in between. The CDR3 DNA reads TGTGCCAGCAGCCTATCGACAGGGACTGCGGCCAACGTCCTGACTTTC. Amino acids: CASSLSTGTAANVLTF.

This clonotype came up many times. At one of its ends the junction is not consistent with the germline gene, which may arise from a read error. The chain links TRBV7-2 to TRBJ1-2, with D maybe TRBD1 (5 bases). The CDR3 is 11 amino acids. Germline values: CDR1 SGHTA, CDR2 FQGNSA. CDR3 in amino acids: CASSSFLGHGF. The CDR3 bases are TGTGCCAGCAGTTCATTCCTCGGACATGGCTTC.

The chain combines TRBV20-1 with TRBJ2-3; 8 nucleotides align to TRBD2. Germline CDR1 reads DFQATT; CDR2 reads SNEGSKA (reference sequence). Trimming at V came to 0 bases and at J to 3 bases, leaving 5 bases not matched to a gene. There are 15 residues in the CDR3. In nucleotides, the CDR3 is TGCAGTGCTAGAGATAATCGGGGGGGTACAGATACGCAGTATTTT. Its protein product is CSARDNRGGTDTQYF.

This clonotype was seen a few times. The V and J genes are TRBV27 and TRBJ2-1, with 7 positions matching TRBD1. The CDR3 has 16 amino acids. V lost 4 bases to trimming and J lost 6 bases; unmatched junction nucleotides: 12. Germline V gene sequence: CDR1 MNHEY, CDR2 SMNVEV (reference sequence). The CDR3 DNA sequence: TGTGCCAGCAGTTCCTCCGACAGGGAGAGGCTCAATGAGCAGTTCTTC. It encodes CASSSSDRERLNEQFF.

This chain uses TRBV18 with TRBJ2-1; D perhaps matches TRBD2 (6 bases). The CDR3 consists of 14 residues. CDR1 KGHSH and CDR2 LQKENI come from the germline V gene. The V end was cut by 2 bases, the J end by 8 bases, with 13 bases between. The CDR3 loop is CASSPNGGGYEQFF. The CDR3 region has the DNA TGTGCCAGCTCACCAAACGGGGGTGGGTATGAGCAGTTCTTC.

In this sample, this clonotype turned up many times. This chain joins TRBV5-5 and TRBJ2-7, with D perhaps assigned TRBD1 or TRBD2 (5 bases each). CDR1 SGHKS and CDR2 YYEKEE come from the germline V gene (reference sequence). Trimming pared 1 base from V and 0 bases from J, leaving 11 bases between. This CDR3 is 15 amino acids long. In nucleotides, the CDR3 is TGTGCCAGCAGCTTGCGGGACGCTAGCTCCTACGAGCAGTACGTC. It is translated as CASSLRDASSYEQYV.

This clonotype was seen a handful of times. V gene TRBV12-3 or TRBV12-4 combines with J gene TRBJ1-3, with D unclear. There are 15 residues in the CDR3. V lost 7 bases and J 0 bases, leaving 13 bases between the germline ends. CDR3 loop: CASKDGRPSGNTIYF. The CDR3 DNA is TGTGCCAGCAAAGACGGGAGGCCCTCTGGAAACACCATATATTTT.

This clonotype came up many times. This chain uses TRBV20-1 with TRBJ2-7; the D gene is possibly TRBD1 (6 bases). The CDR3 has 12 amino acids. Between the trimmed V and J ends, which lost 2 bases and 5 bases, there was a span of 10 bases. Germline values: CDR1 DFQATT, CDR2 SNEGSKA (reference sequence). CDR3 nucleotides: TGCAGTGCTAGAACAGGGTTGAACGAGCAGTACGTC. As protein: CSARTGLNEQYV.

This clonotype was seen only a few times. The V call is TRBV21-1, the J call TRBJ2-7; TRBD1 is taken as the D call from the table, unchecked against the DNA. TRBV21-1 represents a pseudogene. The CDR3 is 14 amino acids. The DNA for the CDR3 is TGTGCCAGCAGCAACCGGGACCCAAGCTACGAGCAGTACTTC. Translation: CASSNRDPSYEQYF.